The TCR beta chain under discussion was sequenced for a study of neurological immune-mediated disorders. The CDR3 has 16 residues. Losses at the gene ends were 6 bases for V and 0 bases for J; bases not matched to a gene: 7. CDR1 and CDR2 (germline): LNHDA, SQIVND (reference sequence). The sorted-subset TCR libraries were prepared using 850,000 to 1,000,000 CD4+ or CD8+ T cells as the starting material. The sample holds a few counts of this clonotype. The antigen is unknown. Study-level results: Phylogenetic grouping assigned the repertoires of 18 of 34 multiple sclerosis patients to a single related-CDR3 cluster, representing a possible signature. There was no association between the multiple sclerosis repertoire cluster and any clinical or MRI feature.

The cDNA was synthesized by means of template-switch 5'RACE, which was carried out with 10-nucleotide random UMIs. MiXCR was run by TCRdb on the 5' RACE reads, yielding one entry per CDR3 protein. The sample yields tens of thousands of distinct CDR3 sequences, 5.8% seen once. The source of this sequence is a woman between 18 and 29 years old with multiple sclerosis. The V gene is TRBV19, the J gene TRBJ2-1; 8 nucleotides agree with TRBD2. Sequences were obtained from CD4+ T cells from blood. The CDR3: CASSLIRGGSYNEQFF. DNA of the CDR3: TGTGCCAGTAGCCTAATCCGGGGGGGCTCCTACAATGAGCAGTTCTTC. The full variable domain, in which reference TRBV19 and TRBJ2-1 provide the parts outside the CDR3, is DGGITQSPKYLFRKEGQNVTLSCEQNLNHDAMYWYRQDPGQGLRLIYYSQIVNDFQKGDIAEGYSVSREKKESFPLTVTSAQKNPTAFYLCASSLIRGGSYNEQFFGPGTRLTVL.